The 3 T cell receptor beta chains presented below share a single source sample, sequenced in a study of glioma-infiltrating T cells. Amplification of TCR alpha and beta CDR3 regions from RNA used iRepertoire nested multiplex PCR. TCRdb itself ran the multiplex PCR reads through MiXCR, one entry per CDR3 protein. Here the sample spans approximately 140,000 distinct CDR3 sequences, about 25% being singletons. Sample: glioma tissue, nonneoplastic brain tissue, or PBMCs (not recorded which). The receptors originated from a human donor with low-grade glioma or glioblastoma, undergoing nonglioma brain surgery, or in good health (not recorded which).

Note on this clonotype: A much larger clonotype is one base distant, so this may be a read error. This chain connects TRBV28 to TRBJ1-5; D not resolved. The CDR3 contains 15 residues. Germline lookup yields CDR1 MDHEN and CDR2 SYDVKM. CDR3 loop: CASRNPSLPDQPQDF. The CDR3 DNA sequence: TGTGCCAGCAGGAACCCTTCCCTACCAGATCAGCCCCAGGATTTT. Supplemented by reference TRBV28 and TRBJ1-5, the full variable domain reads DVKVTQSSRYLVKRTGEKVFLECVQDMDHENMFWYRQDPGLGLRLIYFSYDVKMKEKGDIPEGYSVSREKKERFSLILESASTNQTSMYLCASRNPSLPDQPQDFGDGTRLSIL.

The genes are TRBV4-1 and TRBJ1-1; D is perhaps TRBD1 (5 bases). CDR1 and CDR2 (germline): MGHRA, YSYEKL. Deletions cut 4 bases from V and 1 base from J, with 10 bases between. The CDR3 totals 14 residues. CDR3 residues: CASSRYGANTEAFF. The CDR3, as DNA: TGCGCCAGCAGCCGATATGGGGCGAACACTGAAGCTTTCTTT.

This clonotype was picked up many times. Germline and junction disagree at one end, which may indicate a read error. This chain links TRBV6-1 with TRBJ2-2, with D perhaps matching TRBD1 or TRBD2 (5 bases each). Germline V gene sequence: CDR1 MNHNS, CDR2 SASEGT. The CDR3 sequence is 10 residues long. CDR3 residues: CASSEGDANF. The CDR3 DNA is TGTGCCAGCAGTGAAGGGGACGCAAATTTT.